These 20 T cell receptor beta chains were sequenced from one sample in a study of OX40 agonist ivuxolimab in advanced cancers. This table comes from immunoSEQ multiplex PCR, and its TCRdb copy is limited to in-frame clones, with some not included. The repertoire holds around 45,000 clones, with 85% to 90% as singletons. Specimen: CD4+ or CD8+ T cells sorted from blood, collected in a trial of the OX40 agonist ivuxolimab. The receptors shown here come from an adult with an advanced solid tumor such as melanoma, head and neck, liver or kidney cancer.

In this sample, this clone turned up a few times. Other DNA sequences in the same sample also yield this CDR3. CDR3 nucleotide sequence: TGTGCCAGCTCACCACCGGGAGGGGACGAGCAGTACTTC. It codes for CASSPPGGDEQYF. This chain joins TRBV18 and TRBJ2-7; the match to TRBD2 covers 7 bases. The germline V gene encodes CDR1 KGHSH and CDR2 LQKENI. V gave up 0 bases and J gave up 5 bases; unmatched junction bases: 1. The CDR3 contains 13 residues.

This clone was recorded once. This chain links TRBV12-5 with TRBJ2-1; TRBD2 matches at 7 bases. With V trimmed by 0 bases and J by 7 bases, 6 bases remained unmatched. The CDR3 sequence is 15 residues long. Germline V gives CDR1 LGHNT, CDR2 FRNRAP. CDR3 residues: CASGLVLSGMNEQFF. CDR3 nucleotides: TGTGCTAGTGGTTTGGTATTGAGCGGGATGAATGAGCAGTTCTTC. Drawing the rest from reference TRBV12-5 and TRBJ2-1, the complete variable domain is DARVTQTPRHKVTEMGQEVTMRCQPILGHNTVFWYRQTMMQGLELLAYFRNRAPLDDSGMPKDRFSAEMPDATLATLKIQPSEPRDSAVYFCASGLVLSGMNEQFFGPGTRLTVL.

The chain couples TRBV28 to TRBJ2-1; TRBD2 aligns across 7 bases. Germline V gene sequence: CDR1 MDHEN, CDR2 SYDVKM. The CDR3 runs to 15 residues. Trimming cost V 5 bases and J 4 bases; bases outside gene matches: 8. The CDR3 is CASSPRLARYNEQFF. CDR3 DNA sequence: TGTGCCAGCAGTCCCCGACTAGCCCGTTACAATGAGCAGTTCTTC.

The J gene is TRBJ2-5, the V gene TRBV11-1; no reliable D call. The CDR3 has 13 amino acids. Trimming pared 2 bases from V and 2 bases from J, leaving 6 bases between. The germline V gene has CDR1 SGHAT and CDR2 FQDESV (reference sequence). CDR3 amino acids: CASSLKIQETQYF. The CDR3 bases are TGTGCCAGCAGCTTAAAGATACAAGAGACCCAGTACTTC.

The chain uses TRBV29-1 and TRBJ2-3; perhaps TRBD2 as D (6 bases). CDR1 and CDR2 from the germline V gene are SQVTM and ANQGSEA. The V end was cut by 4 bases, the J end by 2 bases, with 10 bases between. The length of the CDR3 is 13 residues. In DNA, the CDR3 is TGCAGCGTTGCAGGCGGGACCACAGATACGCAGTATTTT. This sequence encodes CSVAGGTTDTQYF.

This sequence joins TRBV30 and TRBJ2-1; D is undetermined. V was cut by 0 bases and J by 7 bases, with 16 bases left in between. The germline CDR1 and CDR2 sequences are GTSNPN and SVGIG (reference sequence). CDR3 length: 15 residues. The CDR3 DNA sequence: TGTGCCTGGAGTGTAGACGGGCAGGTCAGAAATGAGCAGTTCTTC. Translating it yields CAWSVDGQVRNEQFF.

The V and J genes are TRBV28 and TRBJ1-1; D is uncertain. Trimming took 4 bases from V and 4 from J, leaving 16 bases between them. CDR1 is MDHEN, CDR2 SYDVKM, per germline. The CDR3 is 15 amino acids. The CDR3 reads CASSSPGRVGTEAFF. CDR3 nucleotides: TGTGCCAGCAGTTCCCCAGGTCGAGTGGGCACTGAAGCTTTCTTT.

This sequence joins TRBV19 and TRBJ2-7; D could derive from TRBD1 or TRBD2 (5 bases each). From germline, CDR1 is LNHDA and CDR2 SQIVND (reference sequence). Trimming removed 8 bases from V and 2 bases from J, with 16 bases in between. The CDR3 runs 14 residues. In nucleotides, the CDR3 is TGTGCCAGTGGACCTAGGGACGGCCCCTACGAGCAGTACTTC. Encoded protein: CASGPRDGPYEQYF.

The chain has TRBV7-2 and TRBJ2-5; 13 bases line up with TRBD2. This CDR3 is 17 amino acids long. CDR1 is SGHTA, CDR2 FQGNSA, per germline. Germline trimming cut 5 bases from V and 3 bases from J; bases unmatched to any gene: 9. The CDR3 nucleotides are TGTGCCAGCAGCATCCGACTAGCGGGAGGCCAAGAAGAGACCCAGTACTTC. Protein: CASSIRLAGGQEETQYF.

This rearrangement joins TRBV19 to TRBJ1-1, with TRBD1 as a possible D gene (5 bases). The CDR3 has 14 residues. V was pared by 5 bases and J by 5 bases, with 15 bases between. Germline assignment: CDR1 LNHDA and CDR2 SQIVND (reference sequence). CDR3 DNA: TGTGCCAGTAGTGTCAGGGCAATATGGACTGAAGCTTTCTTT. Amino acid sequence: CASSVRAIWTEAFF.

As for this clone: This sample also contains other DNA sequences that code for the same CDR3. The CDR3 loop is CASSLGGYGYTF. The CDR3 DNA sequence: TGTGCCAGCAGTTTAGGCGGCTATGGCTACACCTTC. The chain joins TRBV28 to TRBJ1-2; no clear D. Germline CDR1 is MDHEN and CDR2 is SYDVKM. Trimming stripped 2 bases from V and 4 bases from J, with 5 bases between. This CDR3 region has 12 residues.

This clone was recorded a few times. V gene TRBV27 combines with J gene TRBJ2-3, with 12 nucleotides matching TRBD2. Losses at the gene ends were 3 bases for V and 6 bases for J; bases not matched to a gene: 7. From germline, CDR1 is MNHEY and CDR2 SMNVEV (reference sequence). The CDR3 runs 16 residues. CDR3: CASSFWLAGGKDTQYF. CDR3 in DNA: TGTGCCAGCAGTTTCTGGCTAGCGGGAGGGAAGGATACGCAGTATTTT.

V gene TRBV5-6 combines with J gene TRBJ2-1; 9 positions agree with TRBD1. Trimming took 2 bases from V and 5 from J; bases not matched to a gene: 5. Germline V gene data show CDR1 as SGHDT and CDR2 as YYEEEE. The CDR3 consists of 15 residues. The CDR3 loop reads CASSFGGDRDNEQFF. The CDR3 DNA reads TGTGCCAGCAGCTTCGGTGGGGACAGGGACAATGAGCAGTTCTTC.

This chain joins TRBV5-1 and TRBJ2-7, with a weak D call TRBD2 (6 bases). The CDR3 runs to 13 residues. Per the germline V gene, CDR1 is SGHRS and CDR2 is YFSETQ. Trimming took off 2 bases at V and 9 bases at J, with 15 bases between the two ends. Here the CDR3 DNA reads TGCGCCAGCAGCTTCGGGACTCTTGAGACGCAGTACTTC. Residues: CASSFGTLETQYF. Together with reference TRBV5-1 and TRBJ2-7, the CDR3 gives the full variable domain: KAGVTQTPRYLIKTRGQQVTLSCSPISGHRSVSWYQQTPGQGLQFLFEYFSETQRNKGNFPGRFSGRQFSNSRSEMNVSTLELGDSALYLCASSFGTLETQYFGPGTRLTVT.

The V and J genes are TRBV18 and TRBJ1-1; D ambiguous. There are 17 residues in the CDR3. Germline V lookup: CDR1 KGHSH, CDR2 LQKENI. Trimming removed 3 bases at V and 2 bases at J, with 19 bases between. The CDR3 DNA is TGTGCCAGCTCACCGGTAATGGCCACCGCCTCAAACACTGAAGCTTTCTTT. This encodes CASSPVMATASNTEAFF.

The rearrangement uses TRBV7-2 and TRBJ2-2, with a tentative D call TRBD1 (5 bases). V shed 1 base and J shed 4 bases, with 10 bases lying between them. The length of the CDR3 is 15 residues. CDR1 is SGHTA, CDR2 FQGNSA, per germline. CDR3 region: CASSLDSGATGELFF. The CDR3 DNA reads TGTGCCAGCAGCTTAGACTCTGGGGCCACCGGGGAGCTGTTTTTT.

In this sample, this clone turned up once. This chain uses TRBV6-1 with TRBJ1-4; TRBD1 might be the D (5 bases). V was shortened by 0 bases and J by 0 bases, with 8 bases between the two germline ends. Germline V gene sequence: CDR1 MNHNS, CDR2 SASEGT. The CDR3 runs 16 residues. CDR3 coding DNA: TGTGCCAGCAGTGAAGCGCGGGGGGCAACTAATGAAAAACTGTTTTTT. Translation gives CASSEARGATNEKLFF.

V usage is TRBV6-6 and J usage is TRBJ1-1; D remains ambiguous. There are 14 residues in the CDR3. V was pared by 5 bases and J by 1 base, with 11 bases between. Per the germline V gene, CDR1 is MNHNY and CDR2 is SVGAGI (reference sequence). This CDR3 is CASSRRVSNTEAFF. For the CDR3, the DNA is TGTGCCAGCAGTCGCAGAGTATCGAACACTGAAGCTTTCTTT.

The rearrangement uses TRBV6-5 and TRBJ1-2, with D possibly matching TRBD1 (5 bases). Germline V gives CDR1 MNHEY, CDR2 SVGAGI. The CDR3 spans 15 residues. V gave up 2 bases and J gave up 1 base, with 11 bases separating them. The CDR3 DNA sequence: TGTGCCAGCAGTTACGGGGGATTGGGTAACTATGGCTACACCTTC. It specifies CASSYGGLGNYGYTF.

The chain joins TRBV7-3 to TRBJ2-1; 8 nucleotides agree with TRBD2. The germline V gene encodes CDR1 SGHTA and CDR2 FQGTGA. V gave up 1 base and J gave up 6 bases; unmatched junction bases: 2. The CDR3 is 14 amino acids. This CDR3 reads CASSLIGTSNEQFF. CDR3 bases: TGTGCCAGCAGCTTAATTGGGACTAGCAATGAGCAGTTCTTC.